Included here is one TCR beta chain sequence, with context. The trim removed 0 bases at V and 5 bases at J, leaving 11 bases unmatched. In germline, CDR1 is MGHRA, CDR2 YSYEKL. The CDR3 contains 17 residues. Authors' methods: Amplification of reference gene primers provided the estimated nucleated cell counts. The repertoire was sequenced with immunoSEQ multiplex PCR; TCRdb's copy has only in-frame clones and lacks some. V and J calls and clone size are copied from that table; D and trimming were computed from the DNA. The repertoire holds 160,000 or so clones, with roughly nine tenths as singletons. This sample was taken from a study of blood T cell repertoires in COVID-19. Study-level background: COVID-19 samples collected from the United States, Italy and Spain covered acute and convalescent phases. Sources were T cells, B-cell-depleted T cells, or PBMCs; the material itself was cDNA or gDNA.

The clonotype originates from a man aged 55 to 70 with active or convalescent COVID-19. Sequencing was carried out using peripheral blood. The chain combines TRBV4-1 with TRBJ1-2, with 8 nucleotides matching TRBD1. The CDR3: CASSQDTAGGWRYGYTF. In nucleotides, the CDR3 is TGCGCCAGCAGCCAAGATACGGCAGGGGGCTGGAGGTATGGCTACACCTTC.